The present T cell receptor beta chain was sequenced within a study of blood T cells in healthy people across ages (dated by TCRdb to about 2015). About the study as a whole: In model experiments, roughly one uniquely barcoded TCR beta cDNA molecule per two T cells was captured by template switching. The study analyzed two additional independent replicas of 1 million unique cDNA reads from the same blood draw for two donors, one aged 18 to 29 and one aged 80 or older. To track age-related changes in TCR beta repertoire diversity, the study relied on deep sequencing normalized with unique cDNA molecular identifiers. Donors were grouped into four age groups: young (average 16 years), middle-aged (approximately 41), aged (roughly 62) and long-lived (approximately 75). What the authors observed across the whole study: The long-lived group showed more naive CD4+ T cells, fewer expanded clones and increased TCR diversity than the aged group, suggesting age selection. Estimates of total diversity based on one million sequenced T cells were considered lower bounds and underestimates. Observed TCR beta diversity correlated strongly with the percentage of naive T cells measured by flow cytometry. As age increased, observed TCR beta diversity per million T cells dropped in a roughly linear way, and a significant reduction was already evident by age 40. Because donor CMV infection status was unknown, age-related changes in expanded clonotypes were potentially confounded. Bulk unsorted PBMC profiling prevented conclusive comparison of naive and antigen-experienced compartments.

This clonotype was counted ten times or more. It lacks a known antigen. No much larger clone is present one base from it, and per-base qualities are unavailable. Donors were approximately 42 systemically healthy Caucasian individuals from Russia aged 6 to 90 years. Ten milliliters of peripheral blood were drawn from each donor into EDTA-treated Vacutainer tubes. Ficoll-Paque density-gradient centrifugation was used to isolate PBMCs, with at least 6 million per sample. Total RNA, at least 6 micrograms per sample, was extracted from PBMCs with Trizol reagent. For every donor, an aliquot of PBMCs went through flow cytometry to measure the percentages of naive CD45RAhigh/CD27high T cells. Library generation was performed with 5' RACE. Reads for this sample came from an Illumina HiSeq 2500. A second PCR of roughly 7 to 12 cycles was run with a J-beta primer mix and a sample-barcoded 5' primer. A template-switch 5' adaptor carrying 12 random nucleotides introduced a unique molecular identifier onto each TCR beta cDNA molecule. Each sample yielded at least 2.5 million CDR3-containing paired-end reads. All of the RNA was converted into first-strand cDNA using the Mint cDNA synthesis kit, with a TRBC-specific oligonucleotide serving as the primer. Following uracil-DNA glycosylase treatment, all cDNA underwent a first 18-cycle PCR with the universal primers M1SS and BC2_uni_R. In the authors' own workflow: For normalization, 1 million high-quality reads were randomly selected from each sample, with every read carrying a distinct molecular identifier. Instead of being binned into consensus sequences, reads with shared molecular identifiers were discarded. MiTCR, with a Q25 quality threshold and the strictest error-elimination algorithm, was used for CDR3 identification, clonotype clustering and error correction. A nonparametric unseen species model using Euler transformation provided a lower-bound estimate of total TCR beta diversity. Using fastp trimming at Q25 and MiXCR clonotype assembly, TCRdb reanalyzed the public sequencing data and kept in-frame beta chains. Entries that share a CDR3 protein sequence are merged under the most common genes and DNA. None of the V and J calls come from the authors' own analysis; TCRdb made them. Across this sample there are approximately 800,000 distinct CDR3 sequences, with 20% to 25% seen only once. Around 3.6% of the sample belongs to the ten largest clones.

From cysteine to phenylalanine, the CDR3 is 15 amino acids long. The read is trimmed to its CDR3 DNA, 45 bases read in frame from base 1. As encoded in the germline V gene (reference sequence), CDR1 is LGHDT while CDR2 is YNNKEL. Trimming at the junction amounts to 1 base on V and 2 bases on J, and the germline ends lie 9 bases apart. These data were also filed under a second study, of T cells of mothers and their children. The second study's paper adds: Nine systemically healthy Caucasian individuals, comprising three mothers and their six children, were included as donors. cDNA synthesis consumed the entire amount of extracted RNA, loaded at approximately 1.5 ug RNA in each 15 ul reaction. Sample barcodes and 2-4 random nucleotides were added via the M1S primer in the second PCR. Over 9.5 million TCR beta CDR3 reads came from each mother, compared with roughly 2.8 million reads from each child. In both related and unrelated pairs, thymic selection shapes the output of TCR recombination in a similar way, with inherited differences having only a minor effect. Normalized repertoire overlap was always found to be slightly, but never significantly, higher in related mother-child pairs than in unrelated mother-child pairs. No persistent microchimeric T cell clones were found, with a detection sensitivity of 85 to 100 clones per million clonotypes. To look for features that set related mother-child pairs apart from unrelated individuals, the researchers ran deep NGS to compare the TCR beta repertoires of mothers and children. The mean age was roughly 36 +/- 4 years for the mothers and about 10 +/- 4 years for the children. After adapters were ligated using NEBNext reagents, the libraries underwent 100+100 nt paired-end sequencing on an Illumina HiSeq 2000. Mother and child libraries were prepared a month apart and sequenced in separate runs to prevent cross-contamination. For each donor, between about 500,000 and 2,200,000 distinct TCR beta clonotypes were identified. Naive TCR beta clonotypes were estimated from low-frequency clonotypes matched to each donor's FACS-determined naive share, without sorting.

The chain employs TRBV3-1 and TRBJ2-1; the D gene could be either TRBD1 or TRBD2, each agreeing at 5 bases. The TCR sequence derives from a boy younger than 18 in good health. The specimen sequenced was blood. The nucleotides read TGTGCCAGCAGCCAAGGGGGGACGACCTACAATGAGCAGTTCTTC. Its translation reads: CASSQGGTTYNEQFF.